The clone carrying this TCR beta chain counts as medium-sized. Trimming cost V 8 bases and J 5 bases, with 10 bases left between them. CDR1 MNHEY and CDR2 SVGEGT come from the germline V gene. The CDR3 extends over 12 amino acids. A single record per CDR3 protein comes from TCRdb applying MiXCR to the reads. The sample yields approximately 4,000 distinct CDR3 sequences, roughly 14% seen once. The data originate from a study of liver allograft versus peripheral blood T cells. Overall study: Peripheral blood of the recipients supplied T cell receptor repertoires that were compared with those in transplanted livers.

The chain employs TRBV6-2 or TRBV6-3 and TRBJ2-1; D is unclear. The sequence was collected from a human patient who had a liver transplant. T cells may partly derive from the graft donor. The CDR3 region has the DNA TGTGCCAGCGGTCCCCAGAACAATGAGCAGTTCTTC. Its protein product is CASGPQNNEQFF.